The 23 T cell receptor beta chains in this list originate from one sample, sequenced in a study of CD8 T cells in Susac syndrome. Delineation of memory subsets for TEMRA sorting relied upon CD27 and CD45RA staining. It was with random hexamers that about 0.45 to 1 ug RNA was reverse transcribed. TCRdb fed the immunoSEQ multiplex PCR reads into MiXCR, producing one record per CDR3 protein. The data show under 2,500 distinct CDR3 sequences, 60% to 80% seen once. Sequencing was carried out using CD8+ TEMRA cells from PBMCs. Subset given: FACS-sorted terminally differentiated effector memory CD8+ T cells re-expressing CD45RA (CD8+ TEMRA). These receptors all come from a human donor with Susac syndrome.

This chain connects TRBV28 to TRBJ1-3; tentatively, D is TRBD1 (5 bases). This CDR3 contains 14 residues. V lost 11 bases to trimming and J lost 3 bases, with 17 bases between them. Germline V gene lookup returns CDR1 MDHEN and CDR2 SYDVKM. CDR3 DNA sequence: TGTGCCCCCCGGAGGACGGGACTTGGAAACACCATATATTTT. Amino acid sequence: CAPRRTGLGNTIYF.

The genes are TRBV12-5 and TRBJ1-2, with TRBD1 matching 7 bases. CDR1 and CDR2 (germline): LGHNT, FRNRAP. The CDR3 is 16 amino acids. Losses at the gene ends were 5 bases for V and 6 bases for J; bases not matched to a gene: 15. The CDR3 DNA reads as TGTGCTAGTGGTCTGGAAGGGACAGCACACGAGGATGGCTACACCTTC. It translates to CASGLEGTAHEDGYTF.

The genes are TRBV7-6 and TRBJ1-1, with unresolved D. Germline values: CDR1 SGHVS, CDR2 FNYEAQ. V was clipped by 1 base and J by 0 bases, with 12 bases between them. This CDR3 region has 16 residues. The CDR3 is CASSLDPGSMNTEAFF. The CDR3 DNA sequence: TGTGCCAGCAGCTTAGACCCGGGATCGATGAACACTGAAGCTTTCTTT.

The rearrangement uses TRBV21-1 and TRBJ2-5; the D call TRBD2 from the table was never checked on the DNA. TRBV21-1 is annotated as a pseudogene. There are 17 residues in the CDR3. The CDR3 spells CASRWTVGYTFSETQYF. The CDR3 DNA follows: TGTGCCAGCAGATGGACTGTAGGCTACACTTTCTCTGAGACCCAGTACTTC.

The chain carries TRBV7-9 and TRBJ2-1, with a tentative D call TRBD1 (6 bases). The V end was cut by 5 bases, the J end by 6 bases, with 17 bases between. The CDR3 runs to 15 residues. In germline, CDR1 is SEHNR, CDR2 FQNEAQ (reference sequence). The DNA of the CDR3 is TGTGCCAGCAGCGCTGACAGGCCCTTTAGCAATGAGCAGTTCTTC. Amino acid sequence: CASSADRPFSNEQFF.

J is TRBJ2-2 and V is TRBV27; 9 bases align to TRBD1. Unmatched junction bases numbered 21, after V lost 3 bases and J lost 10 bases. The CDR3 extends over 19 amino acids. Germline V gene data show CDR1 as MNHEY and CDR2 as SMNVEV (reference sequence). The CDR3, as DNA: TGTGCCAGCAGTTTCCAAGGACAGGGGATCAACACCGACCACGTGGAGCTGTTTTTT. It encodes CASSFQGQGINTDHVELFF.

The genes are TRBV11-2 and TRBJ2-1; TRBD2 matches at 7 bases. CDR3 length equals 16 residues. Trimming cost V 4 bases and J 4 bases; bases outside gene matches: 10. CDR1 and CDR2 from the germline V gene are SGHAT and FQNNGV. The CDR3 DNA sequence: TGTGCCAGCAGCTGGCGAGCGGGGACTTATTACAATGAGCAGTTCTTC. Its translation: CASSWRAGTYYNEQFF.

The CDR3 is CASSQDGQFNTIYF. The CDR3 bases are TGCGCCAGCAGCCAAGATGGGCAGTTCAACACCATATATTTT. The chain carries TRBV4-3 and TRBJ1-3; D not resolved. The length of the CDR3 is 14 residues. Trimming pared 0 bases from V and 7 bases from J, leaving 10 bases between. In germline, CDR1 is LGHNA, CDR2 YSLEER.

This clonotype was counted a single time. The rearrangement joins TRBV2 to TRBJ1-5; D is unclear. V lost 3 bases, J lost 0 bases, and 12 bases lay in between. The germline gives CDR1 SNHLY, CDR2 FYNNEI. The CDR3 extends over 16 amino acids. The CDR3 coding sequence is TGTGCCAGCAGTGACGAGACGGATATTAGCAATCAGCCCCAGCATTTT. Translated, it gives CASSDETDISNQPQHF.

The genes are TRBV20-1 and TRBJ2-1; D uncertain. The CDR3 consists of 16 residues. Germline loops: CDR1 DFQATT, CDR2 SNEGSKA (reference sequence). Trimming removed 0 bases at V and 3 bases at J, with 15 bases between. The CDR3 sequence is CSARDTTGLHYNEQFF. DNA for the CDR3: TGCAGTGCTAGAGATACGACTGGGCTACACTACAATGAGCAGTTCTTC.

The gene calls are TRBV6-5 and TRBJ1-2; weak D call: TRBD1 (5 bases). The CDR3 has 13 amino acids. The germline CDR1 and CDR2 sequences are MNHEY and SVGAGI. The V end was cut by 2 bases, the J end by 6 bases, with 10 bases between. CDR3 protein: CASSYAGKDGYTF. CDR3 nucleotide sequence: TGTGCCAGCAGTTACGCAGGGAAGGATGGCTACACCTTC.

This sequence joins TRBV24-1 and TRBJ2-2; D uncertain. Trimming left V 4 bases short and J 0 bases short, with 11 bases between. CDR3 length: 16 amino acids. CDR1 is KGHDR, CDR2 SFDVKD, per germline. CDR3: CATSETSHANTGELFF. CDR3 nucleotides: TGTGCCACCAGTGAGACGTCACACGCGAACACCGGGGAGCTGTTTTTT.

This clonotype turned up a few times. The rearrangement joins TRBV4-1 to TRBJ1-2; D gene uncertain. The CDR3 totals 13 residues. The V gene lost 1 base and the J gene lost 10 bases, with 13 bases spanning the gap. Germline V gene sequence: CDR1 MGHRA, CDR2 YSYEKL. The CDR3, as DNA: TGCGCCAGCAGCCAAGTACGGCAGCGGAACTACACCTTC. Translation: CASSQVRQRNYTF.

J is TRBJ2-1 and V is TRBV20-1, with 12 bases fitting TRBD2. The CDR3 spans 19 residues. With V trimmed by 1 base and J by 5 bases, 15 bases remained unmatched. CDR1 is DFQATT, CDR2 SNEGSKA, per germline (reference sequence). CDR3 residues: CSARVELGLAGGLHNEQFF. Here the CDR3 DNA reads TGCAGTGCTAGAGTCGAATTGGGGCTAGCGGGGGGGCTCCACAATGAGCAGTTCTTC.

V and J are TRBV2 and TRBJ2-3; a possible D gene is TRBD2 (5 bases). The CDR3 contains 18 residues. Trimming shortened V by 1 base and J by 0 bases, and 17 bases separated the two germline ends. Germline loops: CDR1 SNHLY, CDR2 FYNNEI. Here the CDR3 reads CASSEVTPLRVSTDTQYF. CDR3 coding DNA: TGTGCCAGCAGTGAAGTTACCCCTTTGCGGGTTAGCACAGATACGCAGTATTTT.

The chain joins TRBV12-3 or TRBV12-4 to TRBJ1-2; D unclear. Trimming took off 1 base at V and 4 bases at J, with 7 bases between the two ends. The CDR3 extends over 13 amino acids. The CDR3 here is CASSLEAPYGYTF. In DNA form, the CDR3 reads TGTGCCAGCAGTTTAGAGGCACCCTATGGCTACACCTTC.

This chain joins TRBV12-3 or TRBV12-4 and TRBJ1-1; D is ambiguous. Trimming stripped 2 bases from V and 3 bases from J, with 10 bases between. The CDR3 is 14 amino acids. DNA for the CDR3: TGTGCCAGCAGTTTAACTATGAGGGACACTGAAGCTTTCTTT. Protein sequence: CASSLTMRDTEAFF.

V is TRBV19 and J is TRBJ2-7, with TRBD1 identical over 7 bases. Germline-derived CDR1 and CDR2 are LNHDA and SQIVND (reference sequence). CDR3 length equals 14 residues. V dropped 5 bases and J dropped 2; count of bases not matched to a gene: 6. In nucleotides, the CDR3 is TGTGCCAGTAGTTTGGCAGGGGGTGCCTACGAGCAGTACTTC. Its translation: CASSLAGGAYEQYF.

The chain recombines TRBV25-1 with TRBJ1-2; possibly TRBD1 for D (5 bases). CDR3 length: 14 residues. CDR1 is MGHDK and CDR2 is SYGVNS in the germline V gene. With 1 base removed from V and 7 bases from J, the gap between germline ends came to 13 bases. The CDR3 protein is CASSEWGTMSGYTF. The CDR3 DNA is TGTGCCAGCAGTGAATGGGGGACGATGTCTGGCTACACCTTC.

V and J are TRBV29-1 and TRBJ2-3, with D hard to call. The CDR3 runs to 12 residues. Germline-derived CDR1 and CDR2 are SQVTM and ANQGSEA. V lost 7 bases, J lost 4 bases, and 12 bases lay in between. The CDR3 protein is CSGKASADTQYF. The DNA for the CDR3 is TGCAGCGGGAAGGCCTCGGCAGATACGCAGTATTTT.

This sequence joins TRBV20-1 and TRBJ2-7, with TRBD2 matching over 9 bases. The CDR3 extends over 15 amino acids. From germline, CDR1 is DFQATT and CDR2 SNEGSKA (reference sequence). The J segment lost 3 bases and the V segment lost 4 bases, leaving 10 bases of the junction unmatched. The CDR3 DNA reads TGCAGTGCTAACCCCTTAGCGGGGGACTACTACGAGCAGTACTTC. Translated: CSANPLAGDYYEQYF.

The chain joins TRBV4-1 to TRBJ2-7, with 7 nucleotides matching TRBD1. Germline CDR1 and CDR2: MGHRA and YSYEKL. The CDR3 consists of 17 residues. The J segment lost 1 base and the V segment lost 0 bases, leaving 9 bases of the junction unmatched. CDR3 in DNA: TGCGCCAGCAGCCAAGATAAAGGGACAGTTTTTTCCTACGAGCAGTACTTC. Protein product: CASSQDKGTVFSYEQYF.

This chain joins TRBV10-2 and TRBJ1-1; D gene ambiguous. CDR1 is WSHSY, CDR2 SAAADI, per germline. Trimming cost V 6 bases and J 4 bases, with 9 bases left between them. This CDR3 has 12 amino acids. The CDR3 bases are TGCGCCAGCAGCGAGGATCGCACTGAAGCTTTCTTT. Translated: CASSEDRTEAFF.